This entry lists 10 T cell receptor beta chains sequenced from one sample in a study of identical twins. A single record per CDR3 protein comes from TCRdb applying MiXCR to the 5' RACE reads. Of some 760,000 distinct CDR3 sequences detected, 15% to 20% appear once; the ten largest clones hold around 12%. The same specimen was also included in a second study, on T cells expressing NK-cell markers.

Sequenced material: PBMCs. These receptor sequences come from a woman aged 18-29 years in good health.

V usage is TRBV9 and J usage is TRBJ2-3; D remains ambiguous. This CDR3 is built from 11 residues. Trimming shortened V by 2 bases and J by 10 bases, and 8 bases separated the two germline ends. Germline loops: CDR1 SGDLS, CDR2 YYNGEE. The CDR3 DNA reads TGTGCCAGCAGCGTTGAAGGGCCGCAGTATTTT. This codes for CASSVEGPQYF.

This clonotype was detected a few times. The rearrangement links TRBV12-3 or TRBV12-4 to TRBJ2-3; D remains ambiguous. Trimming stripped 3 bases from V and 4 bases from J, with 8 bases between. The CDR3 extends over 13 amino acids. CDR3 in amino acids: CASSFPVPDTQYF. CDR3 nucleotides: TGTGCCAGCAGTTTCCCCGTCCCAGATACGCAGTATTTT.

Concerning this clonotype itself: One junction end disagrees with the germline gene, perhaps due to a read error. The rearrangement links TRBV7-7 to TRBJ2-1, with 8 bases identical to TRBD2. This CDR3 spans 15 amino acids. From germline, CDR1 is SSHAT and CDR2 FNYEAQ (reference sequence). The CDR3 region has the DNA TGTGCTAGCAGCTTAAGCGGGGGCTTGAACAATGAGCAGTTCTTC. It is translated as CASSLSGGLNNEQFF.

This clonotype has more than one count but fewer than ten. V is TRBV5-1 and J is TRBJ2-5; D is tentatively TRBD1 or TRBD2 (5 bases each). The CDR3 has 14 amino acids. The germline CDR1 and CDR2 sequences are SGHRS and YFSETQ. Trimming left V 4 bases short and J 1 base short, with 11 bases between. The CDR3 DNA follows: TGCGCCAGCAGCGGGGGACCGACCCAAGAGACCCAGTACTTC. Protein sequence: CASSGGPTQETQYF.

The V call is TRBV20-1, the J call TRBJ1-2, with D perhaps TRBD1 (6 bases). The CDR3 contains 14 residues. Trimming took off 0 bases at V and 4 bases at J, with 12 bases between the two ends. Germline CDR1 is DFQATT and CDR2 is SNEGSKA (reference sequence). CDR3 protein: CSARDHRARYGYTF. CDR3 nucleotides: TGCAGTGCTAGAGATCACAGGGCGCGCTATGGCTACACCTTC.

The chain combines TRBV5-1 with TRBJ2-5, with 9 bases fitting TRBD1. There are 14 residues in the CDR3. With 4 bases clipped from V and 4 bases from J, the junction kept 5 bases outside the gene matches. Germline V gives CDR1 SGHRS, CDR2 YFSETQ. CDR3 protein: CASSPSGQGETQYF. CDR3 sequence (DNA): TGCGCCAGCAGCCCCTCGGGACAGGGAGAGACCCAGTACTTC. The entire variable domain, with the rest obtained from reference TRBV5-1 and TRBJ2-5, is as follows: KAGVTQTPRYLIKTRGQQVTLSCSPISGHRSVSWYQQTPGQGLQFLFEYFSETQRNKGNFPGRFSGRQFSNSRSEMNVSTLELGDSALYLCASSPSGQGETQYFGPGTRLLVL.

V and J are TRBV3-1 and TRBJ2-1; tentative D call: TRBD2 (5 bases). Germline values: CDR1 LGHDT, CDR2 YNNKEL (reference sequence). Deletions cut 4 bases from V and 0 bases from J, with 16 bases between. This CDR3 comprises 17 residues. CDR3 amino acids: CASSRILSGASYNEQFF. The CDR3 nucleotides read TGTGCCAGCAGCCGAATCCTGAGCGGAGCCTCCTACAATGAGCAGTTCTTC.

V is TRBV9 and J is TRBJ2-3; the D gene is possibly TRBD1 (6 bases). This CDR3 has 15 amino acids. Germline V gene lookup returns CDR1 SGDLS and CDR2 YYNGEE. The ends were cut back, 0 bases at V and 4 bases at J, with 12 bases in the middle. CDR3 DNA: TGTGCCAGCAGCGTAGGGACAGCGAATCCAGATACGCAGTATTTT. Encoded protein: CASSVGTANPDTQYF.

This clonotype was picked up many times. The gene calls are TRBV12-3 or TRBV12-4 and TRBJ1-5, with 10 bases aligning to TRBD1. CDR3 size: 15 residues. Trimming at V came to 5 bases and at J to 4 bases, leaving 5 bases not matched to a gene. The CDR3 region has the DNA TGTGCCAGCAGTCCGGGACAGGGGCGGAATCAGCCCCAGCATTTT. Its translation is CASSPGQGRNQPQHF.

This clonotype was seen a few times. The V gene is TRBV12-3 or TRBV12-4, the J gene TRBJ1-6, with no clear D. This CDR3 comprises 13 residues. V shed 5 bases and J shed 6 bases, with 8 bases lying between them. The CDR3 DNA reads as TGTGCCAGCAGTATATCCAGTAATTCACCCCTCCACTTT. This translates into CASSISSNSPLHF.